Presented here are 20 T cell receptor beta chains from one specimen sequenced in a study of OX40 agonist ivuxolimab in advanced cancers. Assay: immunoSEQ multiplex PCR; the TCRdb copy retains only in-frame clones and omits some. Found here are tens of thousands of clones, approximately 90% of them singletons; the top ten hold 5.4%. The material was CD4+ or CD8+ T cells sorted from blood, obtained in a trial of the OX40 agonist ivuxolimab. Every receptor here comes from an adult with an advanced solid tumor such as melanoma, head and neck, liver or kidney cancer.

The chain recombines TRBV18 with TRBJ2-7; tentative D call: TRBD2 (6 bases). V lost 3 bases to trimming and J lost 2 bases, with 8 bases between them. Germline CDR1 KGHSH, CDR2 LQKENI. The CDR3 contains 13 residues. The CDR3 DNA reads TGTGCCAGCTCACCGGGACTCACCTACGAGCAGTACTTC. It yields the protein CASSPGLTYEQYF. Complete variable domain (other parts from reference TRBV18 and TRBJ2-7): NAGVMQNPRHLVRRRGQEARLRCSPMKGHSHVYWYRQLPEEGLKFMVYLQKENIIDESGMPKERFSAEFPKEGPSILRIQQVVRGDSAAYFCASSPGLTYEQYFGPGTRLTVT.

The V and J genes are TRBV18 and TRBJ2-5; the D gene is possibly TRBD1 (6 bases). The CDR3 totals 13 residues. Trimming cost V 4 bases and J 5 bases, with 11 bases left between them. CDR1 is KGHSH, CDR2 LQKENI, per germline. The CDR3 nucleotides read TGTGCCAGCTCACAGGGGGTGATTGAGACCCAGTACTTC. It codes for CASSQGVIETQYF.

This clone was counted a single time. The V gene is TRBV4-3, the J gene TRBJ2-3; 11 bases are shared with TRBD2. With V trimmed by 4 bases and J by 0 bases, 3 bases remained unmatched. This CDR3 has 16 residues. The germline gives CDR1 LGHNA, CDR2 YSLEER. CDR3 nucleotides: TGCGCCAGCAGCCCCAGGACTAGCGGGAGCACAGATACGCAGTATTTT. Amino acid sequence: CASSPRTSGSTDTQYF.

The J gene is TRBJ2-6, the V gene TRBV5-4, with 10 positions matching TRBD2. The CDR3 is made up of 17 amino acids. CDR1 and CDR2 (germline): SGHNT, YYREEE (reference sequence). Trimming at V came to 1 base and at J to 0 bases, leaving 1 base not matched to a gene. CDR3 amino acids: CASSLSGRASGANVLTF. DNA of the CDR3: TGTGCCAGCAGCTTGAGCGGGAGGGCCTCTGGGGCCAACGTCCTGACTTTC.

This clone has only one observation. V and J are TRBV2 and TRBJ2-5, with D uncertain. Between the trimmed V and J ends, which lost 0 bases and 5 bases, there was a span of 7 bases. The V gene's germline CDR1 is SNHLY and CDR2 FYNNEI. The CDR3 runs 13 residues. In nucleotides, the CDR3 is TGTGCCAGCAGTGAAGCGCCCGGGGAGACCCAGTACTTC. It yields the protein CASSEAPGETQYF.

This clone was found a few times. The chain joins TRBV10-3 to TRBJ1-5; tentatively, D is TRBD1 (6 bases). The V end was cut by 3 bases, the J end by 0 bases, with 12 bases between. This CDR3 has 16 residues. Germline V gene lookup returns CDR1 ENHRY and CDR2 SYGVKD. CDR3 coding DNA: TGTGCCATCAGTGATGGCCGGGGACATAGCAATCAGCCCCAGCATTTT. Protein sequence: CAISDGRGHSNQPQHF.

The rearrangement joins TRBV19 to TRBJ2-7; possibly TRBD1 for D (5 bases). V lost 5 bases and J 2 bases, leaving 13 bases between the germline ends. Germline values: CDR1 LNHDA, CDR2 SQIVND (reference sequence). CDR3 length: 14 residues. The CDR3 sequence is CASSDQSGTYEQYF. The CDR3 DNA reads TGTGCCAGTAGTGACCAATCAGGGACCTACGAGCAGTACTTC.

This clone was found once. J is TRBJ2-5 and V is TRBV6-6; maybe TRBD1 (5 bases). Germline lookup yields CDR1 MNHNY and CDR2 SVGAGI (reference sequence). CDR3 size: 15 residues. The V end lost 4 bases, the J end lost 5 bases, and 17 bases lay between the germline ends. In DNA, the CDR3 is TGTGCCAGCAGTTCAAGGACAAAATCTATGGAGACCCAGTACTTC. It codes for CASSSRTKSMETQYF.

The chain couples TRBV5-1 to TRBJ2-4; TRBD1 might be the D (5 bases). CDR1 and CDR2 from the germline V gene are SGHRS and YFSETQ. The CDR3 extends over 14 amino acids. Trimming removed 4 bases at V and 4 bases at J, with 12 bases between. CDR3 DNA sequence: TGCGCCAGCAGCCGGGCGGCAGGGAAAAACATTCAGTACTTC. Amino acids: CASSRAAGKNIQYF.

CDR3 coding DNA: TGTGCCAGCAGCTCTGGGGGCGGGAGGGCCGGTGAGCAGTACTTC. Its translation is CASSSGGGRAGEQYF. The V and J genes are TRBV7-2 and TRBJ2-7; 9 bases line up with TRBD2. This CDR3 has 15 residues. J lost 7 bases, V lost 4 bases, and 11 bases had no gene match. The germline CDR1 and CDR2 sequences are SGHTA and FQGNSA.

V and J are TRBV18 and TRBJ1-3; possible D gene TRBD1, 6 bases. The CDR3 covers 14 residues. Germline V gene sequence: CDR1 KGHSH, CDR2 LQKENI. The V gene lost 10 bases and the J gene lost 4 bases, with 17 bases spanning the gap. As DNA, the CDR3 is TGTGCCACATCCCCAGGGGCGCCGGGAAACACCATATATTTT. It specifies CATSPGAPGNTIYF.

This clone was seen more than once but under ten times. The J gene is TRBJ2-7, the V gene TRBV4-1, with D unresolved. With 2 bases removed from V and 8 bases from J, the gap between germline ends came to 25 bases. This CDR3 is built from 17 residues. Germline V gene sequence: CDR1 MGHRA, CDR2 YSYEKL. The CDR3 spells CASSQSPVQTQDSKQYF. The CDR3, as DNA: TGCGCCAGCAGCCAATCGCCTGTTCAGACCCAAGATTCGAAGCAGTACTTC.

The rearrangement joins TRBV11-2 to TRBJ2-1, with D perhaps matching TRBD1 or TRBD2 (6 bases each). The germline gives CDR1 SGHAT, CDR2 FQNNGV. The CDR3 has 15 residues. V shed 6 bases and J shed 4 bases, with 16 bases lying between them. The CDR3 nucleotides are TGTGCCAGCAGTTCGGAGGGGGAATCTTACAATGAGCAGTTCTTC. Its protein product is CASSSEGESYNEQFF.

The rearrangement joins TRBV2 to TRBJ2-5; a weak D match, TRBD2 (6 bases). The CDR3 spans 16 residues. V lost 8 bases to trimming and J lost 2 bases, with 21 bases between them. In germline, CDR1 is SNHLY, CDR2 FYNNEI. The CDR3 spells CASRATRSEGQETQYF. DNA of the CDR3: TGTGCCAGCCGCGCGACTAGGTCGGAGGGGCAAGAGACCCAGTACTTC.

This clone was seen only once. V is TRBV7-9 and J is TRBJ2-3, with D unclear. The CDR3 extends over 14 amino acids. Trimming removed 5 bases at V and 9 bases at J, with 18 bases between. CDR1 and CDR2 from the germline V gene are SEHNR and FQNEAQ (reference sequence). The CDR3 DNA is TGTGCCAGCAGCCCAATTTCCGTCCCACGGACGCAGTATTTT. It translates to CASSPISVPRTQYF.

The chain joins TRBV28 to TRBJ2-7; TRBD2 aligns across 12 bases. The V gene end was trimmed by 5 bases and the J gene end by 2 bases; junction bases not matched to a gene: 4. This CDR3 spans 15 amino acids. Per the germline V gene, CDR1 is MDHEN and CDR2 is SYDVKM. The CDR3 spells CASSPGLAGTYEQYF. CDR3 nucleotide sequence: TGTGCCAGCAGTCCGGGACTAGCGGGCACCTACGAGCAGTACTTC.

The gene calls are TRBV6-1 and TRBJ2-1; 10 bases fit TRBD2. Trimming took 6 bases from V and 2 from J; bases not matched to a gene: 1. The CDR3 has 14 residues. Germline V CDR1 and CDR2: MNHNS, SASEGT. The CDR3 loop is CASRGLAPYNEQFF. The CDR3 region has the DNA TGTGCCAGCAGGGGACTAGCGCCCTACAATGAGCAGTTCTTC.

This clone was recorded a few times. In nucleotides, the CDR3 is TGCGCCAGCAGCCTATCACGTAGCTCTGAAGGGGCCAACGTCCTGACTTTC. Residues: CASSLSRSSEGANVLTF. The V gene is TRBV5-1, the J gene TRBJ2-6; D gene uncertain. The CDR3 contains 17 residues. V lost 4 bases and J lost 4, with 18 bases in between. Germline CDR1 and CDR2: SGHRS and YFSETQ. The full variable domain, completed using reference TRBV5-1 and TRBJ2-6, is KAGVTQTPRYLIKTRGQQVTLSCSPISGHRSVSWYQQTPGQGLQFLFEYFSETQRNKGNFPGRFSGRQFSNSRSEMNVSTLELGDSALYLCASSLSRSSEGANVLTFGAGSRLTVL.

The chain couples TRBV7-8 to TRBJ1-2; D call uncertain. V dropped 1 base and J dropped 5 bases, with 17 bases sitting between them. Germline CDR1 reads SGHVS; CDR2 reads FQNEAQ. The CDR3 consists of 16 residues. The CDR3 sequence is CASSLGVRLGWYGYTF. The DNA of the CDR3 is TGTGCCAGCAGCTTAGGTGTTAGGCTGGGTTGGTATGGCTACACCTTC.

The genes are TRBV5-1 and TRBJ1-3; no clear D. The V gene's germline CDR1 is SGHRS and CDR2 YFSETQ. The CDR3 covers 14 residues. V lost 4 bases and J lost 0, with 8 bases in between. CDR3 protein: CASSPGSSGNTIYF. The CDR3 bases are TGCGCCAGCAGCCCCGGGAGCTCTGGAAACACCATATATTTT.